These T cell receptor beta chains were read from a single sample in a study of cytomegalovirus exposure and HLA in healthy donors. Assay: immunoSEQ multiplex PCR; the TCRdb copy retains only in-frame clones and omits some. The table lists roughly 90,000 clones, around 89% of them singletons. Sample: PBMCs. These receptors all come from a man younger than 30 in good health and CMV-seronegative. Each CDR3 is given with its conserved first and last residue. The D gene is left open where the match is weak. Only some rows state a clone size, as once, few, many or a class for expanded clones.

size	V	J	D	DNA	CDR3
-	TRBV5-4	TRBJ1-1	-	TGTGCCAGCAGCGGAGATTCACAGAACACTGAAGCTTTCTTT	CASSGDSQNTEAFF
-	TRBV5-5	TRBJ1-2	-	TGTGCCAGCAGCTTGGGGCCAAGTTCCTCTAACTATGGCTACACCTTC	CASSLGPSSSNYGYTF
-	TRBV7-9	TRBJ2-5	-	TGTTCCAGCAGCTTCGGCAGGGAAGAGACCCAGTACTTC	CSSSFGREETQYF
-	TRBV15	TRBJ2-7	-	TGTGCCACCAGCAGAGATAGGCCTGGGGCGGCCGAGCAGTACTTC	CATSRDRPGAAEQYF
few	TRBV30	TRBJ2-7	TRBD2	TGTGCCTGGAGTGGGGCGAGCGGGAGCTCCTACGAGCAGTACTTC	CAWSGASGSSYEQYF
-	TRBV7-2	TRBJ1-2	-	TGTGCCAGCAGGAAAGTACCGAGACAGTTGGGTGGCTACACCTTC	CASRKVPRQLGGYTF
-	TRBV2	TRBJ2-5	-	TGTGCCAGCAGTGTACTAGCAGAGACCCAGTACTTC	CASSVLAETQYF
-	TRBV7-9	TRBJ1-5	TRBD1	TGTGCCAGCAGTAAAGAGGGGGCGGGCAGGCAGCCCCAGCATTTT	CASSKEGAGRQPQHF
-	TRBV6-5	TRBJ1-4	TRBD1	TGTGCCAGCAGTTTATCCGGGACAGGTTCTGAAAAACTGTTTTTT	CASSLSGTGSEKLFF
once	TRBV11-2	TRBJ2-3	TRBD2	TGTGCCAGCAGCTTAGATGAGAATGCGGGAGGGCCGGCGGATACGCAGTATTTT	CASSLDENAGGPADTQYF
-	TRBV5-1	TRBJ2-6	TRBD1	TGCGCCAGCAGATGGACAGGGGGGACCGGGGCCAACGTCCTGACTTTC	CASRWTGGTGANVLTF
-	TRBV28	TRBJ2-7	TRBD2	TGTGCCAGCAGCAAGGGACTAGCGGGCCCCTCCTACGAGCAGTACTTC	CASSKGLAGPSYEQYF
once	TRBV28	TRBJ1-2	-	TGTGCCAGCAGCCCTTCAGGGGCAAAGGTGGACTATGGCTACACCTTC	CASSPSGAKVDYGYTF
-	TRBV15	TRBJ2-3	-	TGTGCCACCAGCAGAGAGGCAGGGCGCACAGATACGCAGTATTTT	CATSREAGRTDTQYF
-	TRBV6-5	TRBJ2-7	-	TGTGCCAGCAGTTACTCCACAGCTCCCACCTACGAGCAGTACTTC	CASSYSTAPTYEQYF
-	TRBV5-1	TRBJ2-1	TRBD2	TGCGCCAGCACTAGCGGGAGAGTCGACAATGAGCAGTTCTTC	CASTSGRVDNEQFF
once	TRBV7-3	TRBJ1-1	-	TGTGCCAGCAGCAAACAACAGAACACTGAAGCTTTCTTT	CASSKQQNTEAFF
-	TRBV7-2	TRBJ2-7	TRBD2	TGTGCCAGCAGCTTAGATGGAGCGGGAGCCCCGGAGCAGTACTTC	CASSLDGAGAPEQYF
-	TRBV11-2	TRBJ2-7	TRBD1	TGTGCCAGCAGCTTAGTAGGGGTACAGGGGGGACTCTACGAGCAGTACTTC	CASSLVGVQGGLYEQYF
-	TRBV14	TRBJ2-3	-	TGTGCCAGCAGCCAAAGCTCGGGGACAGATACGCAGTATTTT	CASSQSSGTDTQYF
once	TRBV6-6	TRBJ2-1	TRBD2	TGTGCCAGCAGGCCCCCTGTAGCGGGAGGGTACAATGAGCAGTTCTTC	CASRPPVAGGYNEQFF
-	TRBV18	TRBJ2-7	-	TGTGCCAGCTCACCCTCAGGGGCCTACGAGCAGTACTTC	CASSPSGAYEQYF
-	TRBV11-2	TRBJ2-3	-	TGTGCCAGCAGCCGCCAGGATGAGGATACGCAGTATTTT	CASSRQDEDTQYF
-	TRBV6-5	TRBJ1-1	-	TGTGCCAGCAGTTACAGGTTCTTTGGAGGGAGGACTGAAGCTTTCTTT	CASSYRFFGGRTEAFF
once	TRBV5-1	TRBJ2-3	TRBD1	TGCGCCAGCAGCCACACCACAGGGGACGGGACAGATACGCAGTATTTT	CASSHTTGDGTDTQYF
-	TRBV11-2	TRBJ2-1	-	TGTGCCAGCATGAAGCGGCCGTCCTACAATGAGCAGTTCTTC	CASMKRPSYNEQFF
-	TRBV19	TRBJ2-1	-	TGTGCCAGCACCGTTGGCCGAGGGAATGAGCAGTTCTTC	CASTVGRGNEQFF
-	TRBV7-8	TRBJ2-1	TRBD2	TGTGCCAGCAGCTTAGACCTCTCGGGGCTAGCGGGAGGTTCTTACAATGAGCAGTTCTTC	CASSLDLSGLAGGSYNEQFF
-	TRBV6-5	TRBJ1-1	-	TGTGCCAGTCAGGTGGGGGGCACTGAAGCTTTCTTT	CASQVGGTEAFF
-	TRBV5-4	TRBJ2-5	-	TGTGCCAGCAGCACCGGACTACTAGAAGAGACCCAGTACTTC	CASSTGLLEETQYF
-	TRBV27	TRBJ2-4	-	TGTGCCAGTACTACAAGAAACGGGAACATTCAGTACTTC	CASTTRNGNIQYF
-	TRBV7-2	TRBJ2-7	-	TGTGCCAGCAGCTTTGACAGCCCCTACGAGCAGTACTTC	CASSFDSPYEQYF
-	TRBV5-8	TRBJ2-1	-	TGTGCCAGCAGCCTCCCTACAGGCCATGAGCAGTTCTTC	CASSLPTGHEQFF
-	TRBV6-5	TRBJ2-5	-	TGTGCCAGCAGACCCGGGACTGCACAAGAGACCCAGTACTTC	CASRPGTAQETQYF
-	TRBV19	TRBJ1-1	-	TGTGCCAGTAGTATAGGGCGGGGCGACACTGAAGCTTTCTTT	CASSIGRGDTEAFF
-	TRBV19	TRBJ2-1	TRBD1	TGTGCCAGTAGATATGACAGGGGGTTCAACAATGAGCAGTTCTTC	CASRYDRGFNNEQFF
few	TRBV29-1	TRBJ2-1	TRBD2	TGCAGCGTAAAGACTAGCGGGATGAGGTTTAAGCAGTTCTTC	CSVKTSGMRFKQFF
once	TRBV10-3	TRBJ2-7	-	TGTGCCATCTCTGAGTCAATTTATTCCTACGAGCAGTACTTC	CAISESIYSYEQYF
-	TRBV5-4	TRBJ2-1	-	TGTGCCAGCAGCTTGGCCCGGCTAGCTCTCCACAATGAGCAGTTCTTC	CASSLARLALHNEQFF
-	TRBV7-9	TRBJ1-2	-	TGTGCCAGCAGCCCCTTTGAGGCAGAAAGCCCATCTCCGAATTATGGCTACACCTTC	CASSPFEAESPSPNYGYTF
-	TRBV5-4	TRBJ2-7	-	TGTGCCAGCAGCTTGGCTCCGGGAGAGGGCTACGAGCAGTACTTC	CASSLAPGEGYEQYF
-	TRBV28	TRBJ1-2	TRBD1	TGTGCCAGCAGTTTGACTCGGACAGGGGCTAACTATGGCTACACCTTC	CASSLTRTGANYGYTF
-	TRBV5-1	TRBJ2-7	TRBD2	TGCGCCAGCAGTACAACCCCAAATCCGGGACTATCCTCCGAGCAGTACTTC	CASSTTPNPGLSSEQYF
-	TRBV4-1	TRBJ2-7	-	TGCGCCAGCAGCCTCCACCGGGACTCCCATTTAGTCTACGAGCAGTACTTC	CASSLHRDSHLVYEQYF
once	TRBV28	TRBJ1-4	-	TGTGCCAGCCGACATTACAGGTCCTCAACTAATGAAAAACTGTTTTTT	CASRHYRSSTNEKLFF
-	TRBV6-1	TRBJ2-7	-	TGTGCCAGCAGTGGAGGGACACACGTCGGCTACGAGCAGTACTTC	CASSGGTHVGYEQYF
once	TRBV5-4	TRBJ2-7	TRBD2	TGTGCCAGCAGCTTGGAGTGGACTAGCGGAAGGGGGTACGAGCAGTACTTC	CASSLEWTSGRGYEQYF
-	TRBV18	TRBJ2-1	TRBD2	TGTGCCAGCAAGAGCCGCGGACTAGCGGGAGTTATCTGGGATGAGCAGTTCTTC	CASKSRGLAGVIWDEQFF
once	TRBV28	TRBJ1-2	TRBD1	TGTGCCAGCAGTTTCGCAGGGGGAAAGGCCTGCCGCTACACCTTC	CASSFAGGKACRYTF